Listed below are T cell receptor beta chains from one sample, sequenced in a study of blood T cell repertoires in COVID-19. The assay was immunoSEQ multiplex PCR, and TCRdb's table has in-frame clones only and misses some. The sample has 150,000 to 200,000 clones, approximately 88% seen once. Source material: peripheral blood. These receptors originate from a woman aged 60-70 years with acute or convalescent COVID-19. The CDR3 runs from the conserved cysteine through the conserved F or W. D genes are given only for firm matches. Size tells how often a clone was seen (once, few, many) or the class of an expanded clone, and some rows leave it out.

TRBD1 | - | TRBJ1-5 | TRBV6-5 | TGTGCCAGCAGCGCGGACAGGCGAAGTCAGCCCCAGCATTTT | CASSADRRSQPQHF
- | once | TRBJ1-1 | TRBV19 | TGTGCCAGTAGTAGCTACGGAGGGCTGAACACTGAAGCTTTCTTT | CASSSYGGLNTEAFF
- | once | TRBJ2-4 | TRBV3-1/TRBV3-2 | TGTGCCAGCACAACCGGGGGTCTAGCCAAAAACATTCAGTACTTC | CASTTGGLAKNIQYF
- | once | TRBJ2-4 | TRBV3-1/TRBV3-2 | TGTGCCAGCAGCCAAGATACCGGAAGGGGCGGGGGACACGCCAAAAACATTCAGTACTTC | CASSQDTGRGGGHAKNIQYF
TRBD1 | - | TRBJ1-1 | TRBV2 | TGTGCCAGCAGCCCCCGACAGGGGCCCTCGAACACTGAAGCTTTCTTT | CASSPRQGPSNTEAFF
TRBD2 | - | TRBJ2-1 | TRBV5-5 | TGTGCCAGCAGCGACGGACTAGCGGTTGAGCAGTTCTTC | CASSDGLAVEQFF
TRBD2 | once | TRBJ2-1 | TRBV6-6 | TGTGCCGTCCGACTAGCGGGGGTCGAGCAGTTCTTC | CAVRLAGVEQFF
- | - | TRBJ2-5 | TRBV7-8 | TGTGCCAGCAGCTTGGGGGGAACCCAGTACTTC | CASSLGGTQYF
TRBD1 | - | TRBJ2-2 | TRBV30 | TGTGCCTGGAAGGGGGCCCGGGGCGGGGAGCTGTTTTTT | CAWKGARGGELFF
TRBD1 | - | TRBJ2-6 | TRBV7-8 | TGTGCCAGCAGCTTAGGTCAGGGGGCGGGAGGGGCCAACGTCCTGACTTTC | CASSLGQGAGGANVLTF
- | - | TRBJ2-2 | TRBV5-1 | TGCGCCAGCAGCTTGGAGGGAGGAACGAACACCGGGGAGCTGTTTTTT | CASSLEGGTNTGELFF
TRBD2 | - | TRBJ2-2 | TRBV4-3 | TGCGCCAGCAGCCAAGAAGCGGGAAGGACCGGGGAGCTGTTTTTT | CASSQEAGRTGELFF
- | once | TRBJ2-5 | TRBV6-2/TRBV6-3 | TGTGCCAGCAGTTACAACCTTTACGGAGCCTTCCAAGAGACCCAGTACTTC | CASSYNLYGAFQETQYF
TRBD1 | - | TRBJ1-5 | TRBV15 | TGTGCCACCAGCACCGACAGGGGCGCTAATAGCAATCAGCCCCAGCATTTT | CATSTDRGANSNQPQHF
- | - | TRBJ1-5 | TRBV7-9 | TGTGCCAGCAGCTTAGAGGGAGGTTGGGAACAGCCCCAGCATTTT | CASSLEGGWEQPQHF
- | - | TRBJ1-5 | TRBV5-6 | TGTGCCAGCAGCTTCCGCCAGGGGACGCAGCCCCAGCATTTT | CASSFRQGTQPQHF
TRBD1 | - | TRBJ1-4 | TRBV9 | TGTGCCAGCAGCGTTCGACAGGGCGAAACTAATGAAAAACTGTTTTTT | CASSVRQGETNEKLFF
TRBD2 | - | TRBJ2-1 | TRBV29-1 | TGCAGCCAAACCGGGACTAGCGGGGACTACAATGAGCAGTTCTTC | CSQTGTSGDYNEQFF
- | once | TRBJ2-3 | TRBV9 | TGTGCCAGCAGCTCCCGGGGAGCGGGCACAGATACGCAGTATTTT | CASSSRGAGTDTQYF
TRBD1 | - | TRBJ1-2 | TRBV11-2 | TGTGCCAGCAGCGCCCCGGACAGGCCGCTCTATGGCTACACCTTC | CASSAPDRPLYGYTF
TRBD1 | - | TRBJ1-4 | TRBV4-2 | TGTGCCAGCAGCCAAGAAACCCTCAGACAGGGAACCCCTAATGAAAAACTGTTTTTT | CASSQETLRQGTPNEKLFF
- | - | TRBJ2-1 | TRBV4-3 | TGCGCCAGCAGCCAAGATCTTCTTAGTAGCGGAAATGAGCAGTTCTTC | CASSQDLLSSGNEQFF
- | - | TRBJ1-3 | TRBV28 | TGTGCCAGCACCCCCCCGGGAGCCCCAAGGAACACCATATATTTT | CASTPPGAPRNTIYF
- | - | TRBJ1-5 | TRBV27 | TGTGCCAGCAGTCTTACCGGGGGGGCTCAGCCCCAGCATTTT | CASSLTGGAQPQHF
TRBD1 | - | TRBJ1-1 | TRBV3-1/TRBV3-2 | TGTGCCAGCAGCCCCGGACAGGGAAGAGACACTGAAGCTTTCTTT | CASSPGQGRDTEAFF
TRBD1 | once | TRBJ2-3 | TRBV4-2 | TGTGCCAGCAGCCAAGATGACAGGGGCCGCACAGATACGCAGTATTTT | CASSQDDRGRTDTQYF
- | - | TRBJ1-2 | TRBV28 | TGTGCCAGCAGTTTGACAGGAACGGGGGGCTACACCTTC | CASSLTGTGGYTF
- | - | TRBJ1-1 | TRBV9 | TGTGCCAGCAGCGTGGGGGCTTTGAACACTGAAGCTTTCTTT | CASSVGALNTEAFF
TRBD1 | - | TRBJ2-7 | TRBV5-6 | TGTGCCAGCAGCAGGCGGACAGGGTTGTACGAGCAGTACTTC | CASSRRTGLYEQYF
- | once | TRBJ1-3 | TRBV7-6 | TGTGCCAGCAGCTTAGTGGGGCTAACGGGCTACTCTGGAAACACCATATATTTT | CASSLVGLTGYSGNTIYF
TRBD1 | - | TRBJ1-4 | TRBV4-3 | TGCGCCAGCAGCCAAGATCCGAGACAGGGGAGTGAAAAACTGTTTTTT | CASSQDPRQGSEKLFF
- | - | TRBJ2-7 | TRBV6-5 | TGTGCCAGCAGCTCTAACTACGAGCAGTACTTC | CASSSNYEQYF
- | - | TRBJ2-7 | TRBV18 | TGTGCCAGCTCCCTCATACAGGGTTCGTACGAGCAGTACTTC | CASSLIQGSYEQYF
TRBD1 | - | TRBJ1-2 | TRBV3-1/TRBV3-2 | TGTGCCAGCAGCCCTCCGGGACAGGGGGCGGAAATCGACTATGGCTACACCTTC | CASSPPGQGAEIDYGYTF